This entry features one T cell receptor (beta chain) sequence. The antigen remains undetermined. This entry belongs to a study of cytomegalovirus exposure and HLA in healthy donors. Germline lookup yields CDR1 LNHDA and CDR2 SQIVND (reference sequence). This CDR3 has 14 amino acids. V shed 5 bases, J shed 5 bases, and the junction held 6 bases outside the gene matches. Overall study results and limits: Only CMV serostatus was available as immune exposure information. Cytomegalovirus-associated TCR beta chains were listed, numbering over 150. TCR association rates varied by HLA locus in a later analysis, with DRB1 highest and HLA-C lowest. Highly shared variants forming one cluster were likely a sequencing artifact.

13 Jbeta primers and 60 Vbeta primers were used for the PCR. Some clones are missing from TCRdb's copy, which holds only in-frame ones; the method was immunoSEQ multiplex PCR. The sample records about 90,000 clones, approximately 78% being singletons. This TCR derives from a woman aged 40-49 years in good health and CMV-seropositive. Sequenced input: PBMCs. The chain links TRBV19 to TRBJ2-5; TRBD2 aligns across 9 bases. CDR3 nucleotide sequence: TGTGCCAGTAGTCATAGCGGGAGTCGGGAGACCCAGTACTTC. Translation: CASSHSGSRETQYF.